This T cell receptor (beta chain) was sequenced for a study of CD8 T cells in Susac syndrome. The sequenced target, TCR beta, came from blood CD8+ and CD4+ T cells. The healthy controls were matched to patients by age and sex. TEMRA cells were FACS-enriched, with CD8+ and CD4+ T cells isolated negatively. It was with random hexamers that about 0.45 to 1 ug RNA was reverse transcribed. TCR beta CDR3 was amplified by immunoSEQ covering 54 Vbeta and 13 Jbeta. TCRdb analysed the immunoSEQ multiplex PCR reads with MiXCR anew, one entry per CDR3 protein. The sample yields 150,000 to 200,000 distinct CDR3 sequences, around 94% seen once. This CDR3 contains 17 residues. Germline V gene data show CDR1 as MDHEN and CDR2 as SYDVKM. Trimming left V 3 bases short and J 1 base short, with 18 bases between.

The gene calls are TRBV28 and TRBJ1-1; D remains ambiguous. The sequenced sample consisted of CD4+ T cells from PBMCs. This TCR came from a human donor in good health. This CDR3 reads CASSFGGFVTTNTEAFF. The CDR3 DNA follows: TGTGCCAGCAGTTTTGGAGGGTTTGTTACGACGAACACTGAAGCTTTCTTT.